What follows are 13 T cell receptor beta chains derived from one specimen sequenced in a study of T cells after posttransplantation cyclophosphamide. Repertoires were generated with immunoSEQ multiplex PCR, while TCRdb's copy carries only in-frame clones and drops some. The top ten hold over 2.5% of the sample, which has some 52,000 clones, approximately 86% seen once. Sequenced: PBMCs. These receptors came from a man aged 25 to 40 with a blood cancer, CMV-positive, and with a related stem cell donor.

The CDR3 nucleotides read TGTGCCAGCAGCGACCCCCGGGACAGGGGGTCCTACGAGCAGTACTTC. It translates to CASSDPRDRGSYEQYF. V usage is TRBV21-1 and J usage is TRBJ2-7; the listed D gene, TRBD1, was not tested against the DNA. TRBV21-1 is shown as a pseudogene. CDR3 length: 16 residues.

This chain joins TRBV9 and TRBJ1-2, with a weak D call TRBD1 (5 bases). Germline CDR1 reads SGDLS; CDR2 reads YYNGEE. CDR3 length: 14 residues. Between the trimmed V and J ends, which lost 3 bases and 5 bases, there was a span of 14 bases. The CDR3 spells CASSAQGTTYGYTF. The DNA for the CDR3 is TGTGCCAGCAGCGCCCAGGGAACGACGTATGGCTACACCTTC.

DNA of the CDR3: TGTGCCAGCAGCTTACTCGGGACAGGGATCGCAGATACGCAGTATTTT. It encodes CASSLLGTGIADTQYF. This rearrangement joins TRBV7-9 to TRBJ2-3, with 9 bases aligning to TRBD1. Germline lookup yields CDR1 SEHNR and CDR2 FQNEAQ (reference sequence). V was pared by 2 bases and J by 4 bases, with 7 bases of the junction left unmatched. This CDR3 contains 16 residues.

This rearrangement joins TRBV9 to TRBJ1-3, with a possible D match to TRBD1 (6 bases). The germline V and J ends were trimmed by 2 bases and 0 bases, with 9 bases remaining between them. In germline, CDR1 is SGDLS, CDR2 YYNGEE. This CDR3 spans 15 amino acids. In DNA, the CDR3 is TGTGCCAGCAGCGTCCAGGGGACCTCTGGAAACACCATATATTTT. Encoded protein: CASSVQGTSGNTIYF.

CDR3 nucleotides: TGTGCCAGCAGCGGAGGGGGCAATCCCTACAATGAGCAGTTCTTC. Residues: CASSGGGNPYNEQFF. This chain uses TRBV7-2 with TRBJ2-1, with D perhaps TRBD1 (7 bases). V lost 5 bases and J 2 bases, leaving 13 bases between the germline ends. Looked up from germline, CDR1 is SGHTA and CDR2 is FQGNSA. The CDR3 consists of 15 residues.

The chain recombines TRBV7-3 with TRBJ1-1, with TRBD1 identical over 7 bases. From germline, CDR1 is SGHTA and CDR2 FQGTGA. The CDR3 has 15 residues. V was pared by 5 bases and J by 3 bases, with 9 bases of the junction left unmatched. This chain's CDR3 is CASSADKGAHTEAFF. For the CDR3, the DNA is TGTGCCAGCAGCGCCGATAAGGGGGCGCACACTGAAGCTTTCTTT.

This chain links TRBV4-1 with TRBJ2-1; 8 bases agree with TRBD1. The CDR3 is 15 amino acids. Germline loops: CDR1 MGHRA, CDR2 YSYEKL. V was clipped by 0 bases and J by 6 bases; unmatched bases: 4. CDR3 region: CASSQDAGQGNEQFF. CDR3 DNA: TGCGCCAGCAGCCAAGATGCCGGACAGGGCAATGAGCAGTTCTTC.

The chain couples TRBV4-3 to TRBJ2-5, with 8 bases matching TRBD2. Losses at the gene ends were 1 base for V and 5 bases for J; bases not matched to a gene: 3. This CDR3 has 14 amino acids. Germline V gene sequence: CDR1 LGHNA, CDR2 YSLEER. The CDR3 DNA follows: TGCGCCAGCAGCCAAGTAGCGGGACGGGAGACCCAGTACTTC. This sequence encodes CASSQVAGRETQYF.

CDR3 residues: CASSSRTGDNEQFF. The CDR3 nucleotides read TGTGCCAGCAGCTCCCGGACAGGGGACAATGAGCAGTTCTTC. The chain is built from TRBV13 and TRBJ2-1, with 9 bases fitting TRBD1. Germline trimming cut 4 bases from V and 5 bases from J; bases unmatched to any gene: 3. The germline V gene encodes CDR1 PRHDT and CDR2 FYEKMQ (reference sequence). The CDR3 has 14 residues.

The chain uses TRBV13 and TRBJ1-1; TRBD1 agrees at 8 bases. The germline V gene encodes CDR1 PRHDT and CDR2 FYEKMQ (reference sequence). J gave up 1 base and V 4 bases, and 8 bases lay outside the gene matches. The CDR3 consists of 16 residues. Here the CDR3 DNA reads TGTGCCAGCAGCTCCCTTGGCGGACAGGGGAACACTGAAGCTTTCTTT. Protein: CASSSLGGQGNTEAFF.

V usage is TRBV28 and J usage is TRBJ2-2; 12 bases line up with TRBD1. Germline values: CDR1 MDHEN, CDR2 SYDVKM. V gave up 5 bases and J gave up 6 bases; unmatched junction bases: 10. This CDR3 has 17 residues. CDR3 residues: CASSLIGTGGNAGELFF. CDR3 in DNA: TGTGCCAGCAGTCTAATTGGGACAGGGGGCAATGCCGGGGAGCTGTTTTTT.

J is TRBJ2-1 and V is TRBV5-1, with TRBD1 matching over 8 bases. This CDR3 is built from 14 residues. The V gene end was trimmed by 4 bases and the J gene end by 8 bases; junction bases not matched to a gene: 8. The V gene's germline CDR1 is SGHRS and CDR2 YFSETQ. The CDR3 sequence: CASSLTQGADEQFF. The CDR3 DNA sequence: TGCGCCAGCAGCCTTACTCAGGGGGCAGATGAGCAGTTCTTC.

The rearrangement joins TRBV6-1 to TRBJ1-4; the D is unclear. The CDR3 has 16 amino acids. The V and J ends lost 4 bases and 0 bases respectively, with 12 bases between them. Germline V lookup: CDR1 MNHNS, CDR2 SASEGT. The DNA for the CDR3 is TGTGCCAGCAGTGGGGGAGATATTACAACTAATGAAAAACTGTTTTTT. Its protein is CASSGGDITTNEKLFF.